This T cell receptor beta chain stems from a study of Ad26.COV2.S vaccination and SARS-CoV-2 variants. Study-wide context: Administration of Ad26.COV2.S was intramuscular, either once or twice 56 days apart. Study-wide results and limits: An underestimation of total T cell responses may have resulted from the TCR breadth and depth analyses.

Germline loops: CDR1 SEHNR, CDR2 FQNEAQ (reference sequence). Trimming took off 1 base at V and 10 bases at J, with 11 bases between the two ends. The CDR3 extends over 12 amino acids. Treatment of the sample: about 20 received Ad26.COV2.S at low or high dose, single or two shots; roughly 5 received placebo; per-sample allocation not given. The study sampled participants on day 63 after the first vaccine or placebo injection. Boston hosted the donor, who was an adult aged 18-55 years. This table comes from immunoSEQ multiplex PCR, and its TCRdb copy is limited to in-frame clones, with some not included. Here the sample spans 440,000 or so clones, 89% being singletons. Regarding this clone: Its specificity is not known.

The chain uses TRBV7-9 and TRBJ2-7; no definite D call. The clonotype originates from a person between 18 and 65 years old who received the Ad26.COV2.S COVID-19 vaccine or a placebo. The source material was peripheral blood, sampled in a trial of Ad26.COV2.S vaccine versus placebo. Here the CDR3 DNA reads TGTGCCAGCAGCTTAGGGAATCCGATACAGTACTTC. Residues: CASSLGNPIQYF. The full variable domain, with the rest looked up from reference TRBV7-9 and TRBJ2-7, is DTGVSQNPRHKITKRGQNVTFRCDPISEHNRLYWYRQTLGQGPEFLTYFQNEAQLEKSRLLSDRFSAERPKGSFSTLEIQRTEQGDSAMYLCASSLGNPIQYFGPGTRLTVT.